The 8 T cell receptor beta chains listed next were all sequenced from one sample in a study of patients and donors after allogeneic stem cell transplantation. MiXCR was run by TCRdb on the RT-PCR reads, yielding one entry per CDR3 protein. The table lists more than 75,000 distinct CDR3 sequences, around 5% of them singletons. What was sequenced was blood, either unsorted or a sorted T cell fraction (not recorded which). Source of these receptors: a human donor who was either an allogeneic HSCT recipient or a stem cell or donor lymphocyte infusion donor (not recorded which). It is not recorded whose cells these are; they may come from a transplant donor.

The rearrangement links TRBV7-8 to TRBJ1-6; TRBD1 is a possible D gene (5 bases). The CDR3 totals 13 residues. V lost 5 bases to trimming and J lost 9 bases, with 11 bases between them. Germline V gene sequence: CDR1 SGHVS, CDR2 FQNEAQ. The CDR3 spells CASSPERGSPLHF. Here the CDR3 DNA reads TGTGCCAGCAGCCCCGAGAGGGGTTCACCCCTCCACTTT. The whole variable domain, filled in from reference TRBV7-8 and TRBJ1-6, reads GAGVSQSPRYKVAKRGQDVALRCDPISGHVSLFWYQQALGQGPEFLTYFQNEAQLDKSGLPSDRFFAERPEGSVSTLKIQRTQQEDSAVYLCASSPERGSPLHFGNGTRLTVT.

This clonotype showed up many times. The V call is TRBV19, the J call TRBJ2-3; D perhaps matches TRBD1 (5 bases). V was cut by 5 bases and J by 2 bases, with 11 bases left in between. In germline, CDR1 is LNHDA, CDR2 SQIVND (reference sequence). The CDR3 consists of 14 residues. CDR3 in DNA: TGTGCCAGTAGTGCGGCAGGGCCCACAGATACGCAGTATTTT. It specifies CASSAAGPTDTQYF. The full variable domain, completed using reference TRBV19 and TRBJ2-3, is DGGITQSPKYLFRKEGQNVTLSCEQNLNHDAMYWYRQDPGQGLRLIYYSQIVNDFQKGDIAEGYSVSREKKESFPLTVTSAQKNPTAFYLCASSAAGPTDTQYFGPGTRLTVL.

In this sample, this clonotype turned up many times. This chain uses TRBV20-1 with TRBJ1-1; a weak D match, TRBD1 (6 bases). Germline V gene sequence: CDR1 DFQATT, CDR2 SNEGSKA (reference sequence). Trimming took 6 bases from V and 5 from J, leaving 19 bases between them. The CDR3 is made up of 14 amino acids. The CDR3 spells CSARRGAGGTEAFF. CDR3 in DNA: TGCAGTGCCCGTCGGGGGGCGGGTGGGACTGAAGCTTTCTTT.

This clonotype was detected once. The CDR3 region is CASSSGSTEAFF. In DNA form, the CDR3 reads TGTGCCAGCTCCTCCGGGAGCACTGAAGCTTTCTTT. This chain links TRBV2 with TRBJ1-1; D remains unclear. Trimming removed 8 bases from V and 4 bases from J, with 11 bases in between. Germline V CDR1 and CDR2: SNHLY, FYNNEI. The CDR3 runs 12 residues.

This clonotype was counted a few times. The V gene is TRBV28, the J gene TRBJ2-5; D might be TRBD1 (6 bases). The germline V and J ends were trimmed by 4 bases and 1 base, with 22 bases remaining between them. CDR3 length: 18 residues. Per the germline V gene, CDR1 is MDHEN and CDR2 is SYDVKM. Here the CDR3 reads CASSSNDRIYISQETQYF. CDR3 DNA sequence: TGTGCCAGCAGTTCGAACGACAGGATTTATATTAGCCAAGAGACCCAGTACTTC.

This clonotype was counted at least ten times. J is TRBJ1-2 and V is TRBV9; D is possibly TRBD1 (6 bases). Germline loops: CDR1 SGDLS, CDR2 YYNGEE. The germline V and J ends were trimmed by 3 bases and 3 bases, with 18 bases remaining between them. The CDR3 contains 16 residues. CDR3 nucleotides: TGTGCCAGCAGCGCATCTCGGGGGGGGCTGGACTATGGCTACACCTTC. Translated, it gives CASSASRGGLDYGYTF.

This clonotype was seen a handful of times. This clone may be a read error of a much larger clone one base away. The rearrangement uses TRBV25-1 and TRBJ2-4, with 7 bases fitting TRBD2. The germline V gene has CDR1 MGHDK and CDR2 SYGVNS. V was pared by 4 bases and J by 5 bases, with 5 bases of the junction left unmatched. The CDR3 consists of 14 residues. The CDR3 sequence: CASSGCGGENIQYF. In DNA, the CDR3 is TGTGCCAGCAGTGGGTGCGGGGGAGAAAACATTCAGTACTTC.

This clonotype was counted ten times or more. V gene TRBV19 combines with J gene TRBJ1-5, with TRBD1 matching 9 bases. CDR1 is LNHDA, CDR2 SQIVND, per germline (reference sequence). Germline trimming cut 8 bases from V and 4 bases from J; bases unmatched to any gene: 9. The CDR3 covers 15 residues. The CDR3 coding sequence is TGTGCCAGTGGGTACCGGGACAGGGCGAATCAGCCCCAGCATTTT. Its protein is CASGYRDRANQPQHF.